The clone carrying this T cell receptor (beta chain) occurred once. Its antigen is unidentified. Trimming pared 6 bases from V and 2 bases from J, leaving 10 bases between. Germline lookup yields CDR1 SEHNR and CDR2 FQNEAQ (reference sequence). The CDR3 has 13 amino acids. This table comes from immunoSEQ multiplex PCR, and its TCRdb copy is limited to in-frame clones, with some not included. The table has 7,500 to 10,000 clones, around four fifths seen once. This specimen comes from a study of immune evolution from preneoplasia to lung adenocarcinoma. Study-wide results and caveats: Clonality was highest in normal lung, lower in later-stage lesions apparently.

The chain recombines TRBV7-9 with TRBJ1-1; D unclear. The clonotype was recovered from a person aged 70 to 85 with lung adenocarcinoma. Some clones in this sample may be carry-over from other donors' samples. The specimen sequenced was FFPE minimally invasive lung adenocarcinoma tissue. The CDR3 spells CASSLQVNTEAFF. The DNA for the CDR3 is TGTGCCAGCAGTCTCCAGGTTAACACTGAAGCTTTCTTT.